These 23 T cell receptor beta chains originate from one sample sequenced in a study of graft-versus-host responses after intestinal transplantation. Clones were read by immunoSEQ multiplex PCR, and TCRdb kept only the in-frame ones, dropping some. The sample yields about 93,000 clones, over 85% seen once. Their recognized antigens are unknown. This specimen consisted of unstimulated CD8+ T cells sorted from spleen or lymph node cells, obtained before intestinal transplant. These receptors all stem from a human donor who received an intestinal transplant.

The chain carries TRBV4-3 and TRBJ2-7; 11 bases map to TRBD1. This CDR3 is 15 amino acids long. The J segment lost 4 bases and the V segment lost 0 bases, leaving 2 bases of the junction unmatched. From germline, CDR1 is LGHNA and CDR2 YSLEER. In nucleotides, the CDR3 is TGCGCCAGCAGCCAAGACGGACAGGGGGCATACGAGCAGTACTTC. Its protein product is CASSQDGQGAYEQYF.

The chain couples TRBV28 to TRBJ2-7; tentative D call: TRBD1 (5 bases). The germline V and J ends were trimmed by 3 bases and 2 bases, with 20 bases remaining between them. CDR1 and CDR2 from the germline V gene are MDHEN and SYDVKM. CDR3 length equals 17 residues. CDR3 protein: CASSLGRWAVSPYEQYF. For the CDR3, the DNA is TGTGCCAGCAGTTTGGGGCGTTGGGCAGTCAGTCCCTACGAGCAGTACTTC. Full variable domain (rest looked up from reference TRBV28 and TRBJ2-7): DVKVTQSSRYLVKRTGEKVFLECVQDMDHENMFWYRQDPGLGLRLIYFSYDVKMKEKGDIPEGYSVSREKKERFSLILESASTNQTSMYLCASSLGRWAVSPYEQYFGPGTRLTVT.

This rearrangement joins TRBV7-8 to TRBJ2-7; TRBD2 agrees at 11 bases. CDR1 SGHVS and CDR2 FQNEAQ come from the germline V gene. This CDR3 is built from 15 residues. The junction had 8 bases not matched to a gene; V was cut back by 5 bases and J by 5 bases. DNA of the CDR3: TGTGCCAGCAGCCCATTAGCGGGAGGGGTCCACGAGCAGTACTTC. Protein sequence: CASSPLAGGVHEQYF. The full variable domain, in which reference TRBV7-8 and TRBJ2-7 provide the parts outside the CDR3, is GAGVSQSPRYKVAKRGQDVALRCDPISGHVSLFWYQQALGQGPEFLTYFQNEAQLDKSGLPSDRFFAERPEGSVSTLKIQRTQQEDSAVYLCASSPLAGGVHEQYFGPGTRLTVT.

The genes are TRBV6-5 and TRBJ2-7; D is ambiguous. Germline lookup yields CDR1 MNHEY and CDR2 SVGAGI. V was trimmed by 3 bases and J by 3 bases, leaving 9 bases between them. The CDR3 loop spans 13 amino acids. This chain's CDR3 is CASSYLENYEQYF. The CDR3 DNA follows: TGTGCCAGCAGTTATCTAGAGAACTACGAGCAGTACTTC.

This chain connects TRBV28 to TRBJ1-5; the D is unclear. V shed 5 bases and J shed 1 base, with 6 bases lying between them. The CDR3 consists of 13 residues. The germline V gene has CDR1 MDHEN and CDR2 SYDVKM. CDR3 sequence: CASSTGSNQPQHF. As DNA, the CDR3 is TGTGCCAGCAGTACCGGGAGCAATCAGCCCCAGCATTTT.

The chain uses TRBV30 and TRBJ1-6; 10 bases map to TRBD1. The CDR3 contains 16 residues. The germline gives CDR1 GTSNPN, CDR2 SVGIG (reference sequence). With 2 bases clipped from V and 2 bases from J, the junction kept 3 bases outside the gene matches. This CDR3 reads CAWSLTGGPYNSPLHF. The CDR3 nucleotides read TGTGCCTGGAGTCTGACAGGGGGCCCCTATAATTCACCCCTCCACTTT.

This rearrangement joins TRBV29-1 to TRBJ1-1, with 10 bases aligning to TRBD1. The CDR3 has 10 residues. CDR1 and CDR2 from the germline V gene are SQVTM and ANQGSEA. V shed 7 bases, J shed 7 bases, and the junction held 0 bases outside the gene matches. Here the CDR3 reads CSGTGGEAFF. The CDR3 nucleotides are TGCAGCGGGACAGGGGGTGAAGCTTTCTTT.

This clone was seen just once. The chain couples TRBV11-2 to TRBJ1-1, with 10 bases aligning to TRBD1. Per the germline V gene, CDR1 is SGHAT and CDR2 is FQNNGV. Trimming removed 4 bases from V and 0 bases from J; junction bases left unmatched: 11. CDR3 length equals 18 residues. CDR3 loop: CASSSNPGTGALNTEAFF. The CDR3, as DNA: TGTGCCAGCAGCTCAAATCCCGGGACAGGGGCACTGAACACTGAAGCTTTCTTT.

This chain uses TRBV2 with TRBJ2-1; 7 bases agree with TRBD2. After removal of 4 bases from V and 5 bases from J, the junction contained 11 bases not matched to a gene. The germline gives CDR1 SNHLY, CDR2 FYNNEI. The CDR3 is 16 residues long. CDR3 loop: CASSARPGTTNNEQFF. The CDR3 DNA reads as TGTGCCAGCAGTGCCCGCCCAGGGACTACTAACAATGAGCAGTTCTTC.

The chain employs TRBV7-9 and TRBJ1-4, with D uncertain. The V end was cut by 5 bases, the J end by 8 bases, with 6 bases between. The CDR3 contains 11 residues. In germline, CDR1 is SEHNR, CDR2 FQNEAQ (reference sequence). In nucleotides, the CDR3 is TGTGCCAGCAGCCCCCAGGAAAAACTGTTTTTT. This sequence encodes CASSPQEKLFF.

This clone was observed once. This chain joins TRBV19 and TRBJ2-7; D call uncertain. Germline V gene sequence: CDR1 LNHDA, CDR2 SQIVND (reference sequence). V gave up 1 base and J gave up 5 bases, with 6 bases separating them. The CDR3 consists of 12 residues. The CDR3 spells CASSIGYNEQYF. The CDR3 DNA reads TGTGCCAGTAGTATAGGGTACAACGAGCAGTACTTC.

The rearrangement links TRBV6-5 to TRBJ1-6, with 10 positions matching TRBD1. The CDR3 totals 14 residues. CDR1 is MNHEY, CDR2 SVGAGI, per germline. The trim removed 4 bases at V and 10 bases at J, leaving 4 bases unmatched. DNA of the CDR3: TGTGCCAGCAGTTTGCGGGACAGGGGATCACCCCTCCACTTT. Encoded protein: CASSLRDRGSPLHF.

This clone was found once. V usage is TRBV9 and J usage is TRBJ2-7, with D tentatively TRBD2 (6 bases). CDR3 length equals 14 residues. V gave up 0 bases and J gave up 3 bases, with 10 bases separating them. The germline CDR1 and CDR2 sequences are SGDLS and YYNGEE. CDR3 sequence (DNA): TGTGCCAGCAGCGTAGAGGGACTTGGCTACGAGCAGTACTTC. Translation gives CASSVEGLGYEQYF.

The V and J genes are TRBV5-6 and TRBJ1-1; 7 bases line up with TRBD1. CDR1 is SGHDT and CDR2 is YYEEEE in the germline V gene. The V segment lost 0 bases and the J segment 5 bases; nucleotides outside the gene matches: 7. The CDR3 covers 15 residues. As DNA, the CDR3 is TGTGCCAGCAGCTTGGCCGCGGGACAGAGAACTGAAGCTTTCTTT. Its protein is CASSLAAGQRTEAFF. The whole variable domain, remainder taken from reference TRBV5-6 and TRBJ1-1, is DAGVTQSPTHLIKTRGQQVTLRCSPKSGHDTVSWYQQALGQGPQFIFQYYEEEERQRGNFPDRFSGHQFPNYSSELNVNALLLGDSALYLCASSLAAGQRTEAFFGQGTRLTVV.

This chain uses TRBV28 with TRBJ2-7; 9 bases are a match to TRBD2. CDR1 is MDHEN and CDR2 is SYDVKM in the germline V gene. CDR3 size: 17 residues. V gave up 2 bases and J gave up 2 bases; unmatched junction bases: 10. CDR3 bases: TGTGCCAGCAGTTTAAGCGGTAGCGGGAGTAGTCCCTACGAGCAGTACTTC. This encodes CASSLSGSGSSPYEQYF.

This clone was seen once. The chain links TRBV5-1 to TRBJ1-1; 9 bases are shared with TRBD1. The length of the CDR3 is 15 residues. The V segment lost 0 bases and the J segment 10 bases; nucleotides outside the gene matches: 10. Per germline, CDR1 SGHRS and CDR2 YFSETQ. CDR3 DNA: TGCGCCAGCAGCTTGGGGGACAGGGACTGGTCGGTAGCTTTCTTT. It is translated as CASSLGDRDWSVAFF.

CDR3 loop: CASSPGTGGLETQYF. In nucleotides, the CDR3 is TGTGCCAGCAGTCCCGGGACAGGGGGTTTAGAGACCCAGTACTTC. This sequence joins TRBV27 and TRBJ2-5; 11 bases map to TRBD1. After removal of 5 bases from V and 4 bases from J, the junction contained 6 bases not matched to a gene. CDR3 length: 15 amino acids. From germline, CDR1 is MNHEY and CDR2 SMNVEV (reference sequence).

V and J are TRBV18 and TRBJ1-2; 10 positions match TRBD1. CDR3 length equals 14 residues. V shed 2 bases and J 6 bases; nucleotides not matched to a gene: 3. Looked up from germline, CDR1 is KGHSH and CDR2 is LQKENI. CDR3 bases: TGTGCCAGCTCACCAACCGGGACAGGGGATGGCTACACCTTC. Encoded protein: CASSPTGTGDGYTF. Drawing the rest from reference TRBV18 and TRBJ1-2, the complete variable domain is NAGVMQNPRHLVRRRGQEARLRCSPMKGHSHVYWYRQLPEEGLKFMVYLQKENIIDESGMPKERFSAEFPKEGPSILRIQQVVRGDSAAYFCASSPTGTGDGYTFGSGTRLTVV.

The chain combines TRBV15 with TRBJ2-6; D is possibly TRBD1 (5 bases). V shed 0 bases and J shed 3 bases, with 18 bases lying between them. Germline V gene data show CDR1 as LNHNV and CDR2 as YYDKDF (reference sequence). The CDR3 covers 19 residues. Here the CDR3 DNA reads TGTGCCACCAGCAGAGACCCAGGGTATTTTCGAGATGGGGCCAACGTCCTGACTTTC. Translating it yields CATSRDPGYFRDGANVLTF.

This chain links TRBV19 with TRBJ2-7, with TRBD2 identical over 10 bases. Germline CDR1 and CDR2: LNHDA and SQIVND (reference sequence). The CDR3 totals 17 residues. With V trimmed by 1 base and J by 0 bases, 6 bases remained unmatched. The CDR3 DNA reads TGTGCCAGTAGTATAGCCCTAGCGGGGGACCCCTCCTACGAGCAGTACTTC. Protein sequence: CASSIALAGDPSYEQYF.

The rearrangement uses TRBV13 and TRBJ1-5; D uncertain. Germline assignment: CDR1 PRHDT and CDR2 FYEKMQ (reference sequence). The V and J ends lost 3 bases and 7 bases respectively, with 10 bases between them. This CDR3 region has 13 residues. This CDR3 is CASSLGFGQPQHF. Here the CDR3 DNA reads TGTGCCAGCAGCTTGGGCTTCGGACAGCCCCAGCATTTT.

CDR3 loop: CASSSFKLGTAPSYEQYF. CDR3 sequence (DNA): TGTGCCAGCAGCTCCTTTAAACTCGGGACAGCGCCCTCCTACGAGCAGTACTTC. The chain is built from TRBV11-2 and TRBJ2-7; 7 bases match TRBD1. The CDR3 sequence is 18 residues long. Germline V gives CDR1 SGHAT, CDR2 FQNNGV. The junction had 15 bases not matched to a gene; V was cut back by 4 bases and J by 0 bases. The variable domain in full, with the rest retrieved from reference TRBV11-2 and TRBJ2-7, is EAGVAQSPRYKIIEKRQSVAFWCNPISGHATLYWYQQILGQGPKLLIQFQNNGVVDDSQLPKDRFSAERLKGVDSTLKIQPAKLEDSAVYLCASSSFKLGTAPSYEQYFGPGTRLTVT.

The V and J genes are TRBV5-5 and TRBJ2-1; D possibly corresponds to TRBD2 (6 bases). The CDR3 length is 12 residues. Trimming took 2 bases from V and 8 from J, leaving 8 bases between them. The germline gives CDR1 SGHKS, CDR2 YYEKEE (reference sequence). The CDR3 loop is CASSFSGDEQFF. The CDR3 DNA follows: TGTGCCAGCAGCTTTTCGGGGGATGAGCAGTTCTTC.